This TCR beta chain was identified in a study of blood T cell repertoires in COVID-19. About the study: Samples of COVID-19 (acute and convalescent) were obtained from the United States, Italy and Spain.

Germline values: CDR1 KGHSH, CDR2 LQKENI. The CDR3 consists of 15 residues. V dropped 2 bases and J dropped 1 base, with 6 bases sitting between them. Study processing details: By means of reference gene primer amplification, nucleated cell counts were estimated. The repertoire was sequenced with immunoSEQ multiplex PCR; TCRdb's copy has only in-frame clones and lacks some. That table furnishes V, J and clone size, whereas the DNA furnished D and trimming. The sample yields some 160,000 clones, about 80% seen once. In Cohort 3, a recovered donor had either two negative PCRs, clearance, or symptom resolution.

The sequenced material came from PBMCs or T cells enriched from blood (not recorded which). The chain combines TRBV18 with TRBJ2-6; D not resolved. The sequence derives from a woman aged 55-69 years who had recovered from COVID-19. The CDR3 nucleotides are TGTGCCAGCTCACCAGATCAGTCTGGGGCCAACGTCCTGACTTTC. Translating gives CASSPDQSGANVLTF.